This entry features one T cell receptor (beta chain) sequence. Its target is not known. V lost 1 base, J lost 2 bases, and 12 bases lay in between. The germline CDR1 and CDR2 sequences are MNHEY and SVGAGI. The CDR3 length is 15 residues. Use of 60 Vbeta and 13 Jbeta primers characterized the PCR. Clones were sequenced by immunoSEQ multiplex PCR, and TCRdb holds only the in-frame ones, with some missing. The ten top clones account for less than 20%, within a sample of over 55,000 clones. The sample is drawn from a study of cytomegalovirus exposure and HLA in healthy donors. Study-wide findings and caveats: An apparent linkage of common viral pathogens to several of the most significant clusters emerged in a later analysis.

The sequence came from a boy aged 10-17 years in good health and CMV-seronegative. Sequences were obtained from PBMCs. This chain links TRBV6-5 with TRBJ2-7; D not resolved. CDR3 coding DNA: TGTGCCAGCAGTTACTGGCCGGAGAGCGCCTACGAGCAGTACTTC. It codes for CASSYWPESAYEQYF.